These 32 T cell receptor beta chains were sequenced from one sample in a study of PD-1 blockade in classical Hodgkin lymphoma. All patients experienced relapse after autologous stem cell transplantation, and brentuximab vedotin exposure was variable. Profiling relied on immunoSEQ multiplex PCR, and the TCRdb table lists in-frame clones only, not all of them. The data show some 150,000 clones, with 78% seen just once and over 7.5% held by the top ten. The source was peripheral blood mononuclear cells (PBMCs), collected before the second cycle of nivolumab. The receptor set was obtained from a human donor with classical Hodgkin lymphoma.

CDR3 in DNA: TGTGCCAGCAGTGAAGCCGGGCAGCAGTACTTC. Translated, it gives CASSEAGQQYF. The V call is TRBV6-1, the J call TRBJ2-7, with no clear D. Germline assignment: CDR1 MNHNS and CDR2 SASEGT. CDR3 length: 11 amino acids. Trimming removed 0 bases at V and 8 bases at J, with 5 bases between.

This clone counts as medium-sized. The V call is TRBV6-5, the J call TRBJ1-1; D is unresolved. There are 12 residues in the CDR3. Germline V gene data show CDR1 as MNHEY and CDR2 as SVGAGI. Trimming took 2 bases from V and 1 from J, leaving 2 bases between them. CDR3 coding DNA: TGTGCCAGCAGTTACAGGAACACTGAAGCTTTCTTT. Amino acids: CASSYRNTEAFF.

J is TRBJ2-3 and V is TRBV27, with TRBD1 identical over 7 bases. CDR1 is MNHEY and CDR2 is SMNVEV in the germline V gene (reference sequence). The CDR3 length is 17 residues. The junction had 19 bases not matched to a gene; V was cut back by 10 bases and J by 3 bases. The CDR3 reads CANKTWDSRVWTDTQYF. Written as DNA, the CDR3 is TGTGCCAACAAGACCTGGGACAGTCGGGTATGGACAGATACGCAGTATTTT.

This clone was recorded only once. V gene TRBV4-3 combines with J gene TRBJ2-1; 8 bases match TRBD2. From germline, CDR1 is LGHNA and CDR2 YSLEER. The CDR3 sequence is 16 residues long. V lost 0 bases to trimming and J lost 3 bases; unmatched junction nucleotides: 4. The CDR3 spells CASSQDWTSFYNEQFF. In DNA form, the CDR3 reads TGCGCCAGCAGCCAAGACTGGACTAGCTTCTACAATGAGCAGTTCTTC.

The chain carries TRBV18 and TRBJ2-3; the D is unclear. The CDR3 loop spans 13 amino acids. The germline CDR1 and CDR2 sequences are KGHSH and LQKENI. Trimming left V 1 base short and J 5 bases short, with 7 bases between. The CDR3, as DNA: TGTGCCAGCTCACCACGGGGTGTAGATACGCAGTATTTT. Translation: CASSPRGVDTQYF.

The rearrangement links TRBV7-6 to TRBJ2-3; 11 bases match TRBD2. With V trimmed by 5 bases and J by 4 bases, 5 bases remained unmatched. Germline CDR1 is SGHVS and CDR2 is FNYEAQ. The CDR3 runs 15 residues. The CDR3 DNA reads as TGTGCCAGCAGCCCCCTAGCGGGGGGTGCAGATACGCAGTATTTT. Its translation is CASSPLAGGADTQYF.

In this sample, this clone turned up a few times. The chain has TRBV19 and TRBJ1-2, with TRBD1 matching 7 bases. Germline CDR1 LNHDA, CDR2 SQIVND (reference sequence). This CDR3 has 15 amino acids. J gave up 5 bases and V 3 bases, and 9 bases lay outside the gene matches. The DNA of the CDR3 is TGTGCCAGTAGTATGATTTCGGGACAGAGATATGGCTACACCTTC. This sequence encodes CASSMISGQRYGYTF.

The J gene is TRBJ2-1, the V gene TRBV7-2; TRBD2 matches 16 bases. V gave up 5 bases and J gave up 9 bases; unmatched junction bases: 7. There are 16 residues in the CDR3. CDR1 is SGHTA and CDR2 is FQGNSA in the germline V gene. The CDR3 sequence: CASSPGLAGGPGEQFF. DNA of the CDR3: TGTGCCAGCAGCCCGGGACTAGCGGGGGGGCCGGGTGAGCAGTTCTTC.

The chain's CDR3 is CAISESGLGDQPQHF. The DNA of the CDR3 is TGTGCCATCAGTGAGTCGGGACTGGGCGATCAGCCCCAGCATTTT. The chain is built from TRBV10-3 and TRBJ1-5, with D tentatively TRBD1 (5 bases). Germline assignment: CDR1 ENHRY and CDR2 SYGVKD. The V and J ends lost 0 bases and 5 bases respectively, with 11 bases between them. This CDR3 contains 15 residues.

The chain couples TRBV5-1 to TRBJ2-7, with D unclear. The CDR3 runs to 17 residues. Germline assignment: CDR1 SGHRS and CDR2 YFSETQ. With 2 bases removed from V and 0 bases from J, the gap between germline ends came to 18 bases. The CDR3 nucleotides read TGCGCCAGCAGCTTTTCTTTGGCAGGCGTGACCTCCTACGAGCAGTACTTC. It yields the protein CASSFSLAGVTSYEQYF.

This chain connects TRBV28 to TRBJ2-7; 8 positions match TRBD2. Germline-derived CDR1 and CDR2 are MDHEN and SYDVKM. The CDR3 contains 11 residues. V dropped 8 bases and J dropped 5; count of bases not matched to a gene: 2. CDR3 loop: CASQRGHEQYF. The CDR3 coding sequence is TGTGCCAGCCAGCGGGGGCACGAGCAGTACTTC.

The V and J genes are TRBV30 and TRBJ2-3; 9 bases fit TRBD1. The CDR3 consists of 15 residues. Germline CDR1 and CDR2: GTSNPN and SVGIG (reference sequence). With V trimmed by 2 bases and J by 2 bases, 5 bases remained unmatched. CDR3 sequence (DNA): TGTGCCTGGAGTCCCGGACAGGGGTTCACAGATACGCAGTATTTT. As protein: CAWSPGQGFTDTQYF.

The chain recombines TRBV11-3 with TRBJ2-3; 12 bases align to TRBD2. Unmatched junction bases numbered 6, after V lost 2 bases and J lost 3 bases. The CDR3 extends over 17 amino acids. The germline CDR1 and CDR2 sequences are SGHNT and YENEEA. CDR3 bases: TGTGCCAGCAGCTTAATCCCGACTAGCGGGGGTACAGATACGCAGTATTTT. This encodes CASSLIPTSGGTDTQYF.

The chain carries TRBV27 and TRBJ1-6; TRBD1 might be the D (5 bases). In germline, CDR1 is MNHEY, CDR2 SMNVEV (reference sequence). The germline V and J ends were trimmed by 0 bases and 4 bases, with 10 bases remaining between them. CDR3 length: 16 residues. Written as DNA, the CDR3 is TGTGCCAGCAGTTTATCGGGACGGAATTATAATTCACCCCTCCACTTT. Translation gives CASSLSGRNYNSPLHF.

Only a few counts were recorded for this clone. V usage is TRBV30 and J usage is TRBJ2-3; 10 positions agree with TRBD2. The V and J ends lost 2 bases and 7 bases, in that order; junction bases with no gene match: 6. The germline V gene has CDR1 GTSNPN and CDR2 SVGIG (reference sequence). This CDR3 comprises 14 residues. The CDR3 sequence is CAWSFSGRMNTQYF. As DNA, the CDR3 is TGTGCCTGGAGTTTTAGCGGGAGGATGAATACGCAGTATTTT.

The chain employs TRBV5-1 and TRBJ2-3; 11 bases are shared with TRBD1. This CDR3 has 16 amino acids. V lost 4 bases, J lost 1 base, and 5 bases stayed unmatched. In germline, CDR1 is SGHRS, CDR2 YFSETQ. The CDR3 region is CASSADRGPGTDTQYF. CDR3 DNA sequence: TGCGCCAGCAGCGCGGACAGGGGGCCCGGCACAGATACGCAGTATTTT.

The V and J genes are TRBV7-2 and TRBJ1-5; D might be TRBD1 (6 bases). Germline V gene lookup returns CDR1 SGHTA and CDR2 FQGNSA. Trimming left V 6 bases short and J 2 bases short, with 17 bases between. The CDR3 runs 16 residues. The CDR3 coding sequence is TGTGCCAGCAGTTTCCTAGGGGGTGTTGGCAATCAGCCCCAGCATTTT. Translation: CASSFLGGVGNQPQHF.

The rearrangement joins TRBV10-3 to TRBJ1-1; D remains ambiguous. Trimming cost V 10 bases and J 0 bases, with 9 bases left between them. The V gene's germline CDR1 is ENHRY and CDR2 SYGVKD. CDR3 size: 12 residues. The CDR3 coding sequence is TGTGCCAGCAGCGTCATGAACACTGAAGCTTTCTTT. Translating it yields CASSVMNTEAFF.

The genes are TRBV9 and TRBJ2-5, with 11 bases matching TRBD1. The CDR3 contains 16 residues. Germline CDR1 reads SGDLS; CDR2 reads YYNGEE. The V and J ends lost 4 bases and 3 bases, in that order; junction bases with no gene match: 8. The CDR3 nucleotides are TGTGCCAGCAGCTTCCATCCGGGACAGGGGGAAGAGACCCAGTACTTC. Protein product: CASSFHPGQGEETQYF.

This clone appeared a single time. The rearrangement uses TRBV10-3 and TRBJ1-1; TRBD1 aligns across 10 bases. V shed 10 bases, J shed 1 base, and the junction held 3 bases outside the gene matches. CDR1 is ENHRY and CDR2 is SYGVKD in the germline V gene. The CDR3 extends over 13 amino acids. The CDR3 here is CATWDRGNTEAFF. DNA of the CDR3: TGTGCCACCTGGGACAGGGGGAACACTGAAGCTTTCTTT.

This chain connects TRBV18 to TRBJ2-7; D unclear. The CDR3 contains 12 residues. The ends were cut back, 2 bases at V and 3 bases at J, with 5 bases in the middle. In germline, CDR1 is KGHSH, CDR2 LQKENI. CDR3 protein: CASSPADYEQYF. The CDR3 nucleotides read TGTGCCAGCTCACCAGCAGACTACGAGCAGTACTTC.

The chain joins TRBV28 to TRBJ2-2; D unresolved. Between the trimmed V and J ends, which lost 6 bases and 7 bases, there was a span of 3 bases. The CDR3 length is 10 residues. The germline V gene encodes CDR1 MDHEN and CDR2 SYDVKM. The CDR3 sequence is CASRGGELFF. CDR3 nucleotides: TGTGCCAGCAGGGGCGGGGAGCTGTTTTTT.

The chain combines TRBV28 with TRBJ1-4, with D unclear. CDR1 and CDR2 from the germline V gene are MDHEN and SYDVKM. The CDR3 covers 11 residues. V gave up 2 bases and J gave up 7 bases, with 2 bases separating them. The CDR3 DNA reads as TGTGCCAGCAGTTTAGTTGAAAAACTGTTTTTT. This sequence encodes CASSLVEKLFF.

Here the CDR3 DNA reads TGTGCCAGCAGTTTCGGGACAGGGGGATATGGCTACACCTTC. It codes for CASSFGTGGYGYTF. V is TRBV6-5 and J is TRBJ1-2; 11 nucleotides match TRBD1. Looked up from germline, CDR1 is MNHEY and CDR2 is SVGAGI. There are 14 residues in the CDR3. The ends lost 4 bases at V and 5 bases at J; junction bases unmatched: 3.

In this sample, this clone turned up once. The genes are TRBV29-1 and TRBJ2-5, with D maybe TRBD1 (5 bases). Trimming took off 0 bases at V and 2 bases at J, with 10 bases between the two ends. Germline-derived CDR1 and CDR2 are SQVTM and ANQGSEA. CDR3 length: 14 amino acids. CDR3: CSVEEKDRQETQYF. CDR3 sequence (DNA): TGCAGCGTTGAAGAGAAAGACAGACAAGAGACCCAGTACTTC.

CDR3 region: CASGLAGGGDGYTF. CDR3 sequence (DNA): TGTGCTAGTGGTTTGGCAGGGGGCGGGGATGGCTACACCTTC. The chain links TRBV12-5 to TRBJ1-2, with 8 bases aligning to TRBD1. Trimming removed 1 base from V and 6 bases from J; junction bases left unmatched: 4. CDR3 length: 14 amino acids. CDR1 LGHNT and CDR2 FRNRAP come from the germline V gene.

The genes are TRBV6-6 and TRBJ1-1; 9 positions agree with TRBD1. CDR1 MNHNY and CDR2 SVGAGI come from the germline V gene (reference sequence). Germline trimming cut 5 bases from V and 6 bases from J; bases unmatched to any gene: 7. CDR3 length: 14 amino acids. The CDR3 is CASSPRDREPEAFF. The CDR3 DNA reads TGTGCCAGCAGTCCGAGGGACAGGGAACCTGAAGCTTTCTTT.

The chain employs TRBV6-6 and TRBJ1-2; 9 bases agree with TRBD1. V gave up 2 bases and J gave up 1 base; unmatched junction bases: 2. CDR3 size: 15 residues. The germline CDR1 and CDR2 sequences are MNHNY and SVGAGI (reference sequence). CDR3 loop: CASSYGTGNNYGYTF. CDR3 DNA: TGTGCCAGCAGTTACGGGACAGGGAATAACTATGGCTACACCTTC.

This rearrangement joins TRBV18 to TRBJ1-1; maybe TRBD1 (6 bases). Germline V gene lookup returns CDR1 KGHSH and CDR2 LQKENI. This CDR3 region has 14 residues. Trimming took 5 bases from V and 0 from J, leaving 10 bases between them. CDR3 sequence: CASSSDSMNTEAFF. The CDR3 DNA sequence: TGTGCCAGCTCATCGGACAGCATGAACACTGAAGCTTTCTTT.

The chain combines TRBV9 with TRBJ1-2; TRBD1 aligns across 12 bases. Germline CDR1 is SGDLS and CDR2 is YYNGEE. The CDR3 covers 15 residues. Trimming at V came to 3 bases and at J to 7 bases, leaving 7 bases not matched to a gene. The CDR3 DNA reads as TGTGCCAGCAGCGCAGGGGGGACAGGGGGCGGTGGCTACACCTTC. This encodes CASSAGGTGGGGYTF.

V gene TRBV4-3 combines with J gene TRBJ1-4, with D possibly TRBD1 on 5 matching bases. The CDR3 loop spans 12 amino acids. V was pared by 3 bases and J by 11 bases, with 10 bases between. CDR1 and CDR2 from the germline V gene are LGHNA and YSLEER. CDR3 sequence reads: CASSQTRGKLFF. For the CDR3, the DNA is TGCGCCAGCAGCCAGACCCGGGGCAAACTGTTTTTT.

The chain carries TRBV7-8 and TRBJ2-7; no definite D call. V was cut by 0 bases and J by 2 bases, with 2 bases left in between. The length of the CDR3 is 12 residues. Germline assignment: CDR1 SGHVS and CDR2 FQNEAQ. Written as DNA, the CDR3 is TGTGCCAGCAGCTTAGCTACCTACGAGCAGTACTTC. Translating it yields CASSLATYEQYF.